The entry that follows covers one TCR beta chain sequence. The antigen is undetermined. The sample comes from a study of CD4 T cells in relation to SARS-CoV-2 and coronaviruses. Study conclusions and caveats: No crossreactivity against non-spike viral proteins was tested here.

Trimming took 5 bases from V and 0 from J; bases not matched to a gene: 10. Per germline, CDR1 MNHEY and CDR2 SVGEGT. The CDR3 has 17 amino acids. Unexposed donor CD4+ T cells date from about 2011-2018, before the COVID-19 pandemic. The cells were cultured for roughly 11 days before CD4+ T cells were isolated. Unexposed-donor CD4+ T cells were probed with SARS-CoV-2 S/N and four cold-coronavirus spikes, cells permitting. Half the medium was replaced with IL-2 medium on days 3 and 7. The repertoire was sequenced with immunoSEQ multiplex PCR; TCRdb's copy has only in-frame clones and lacks some. The table has around 28,000 clones, 74% seen once.

Input material: CD4+ T cells from PBMCs, cultured in vitro. This clonotype originated in a human donor in good health. This chain joins TRBV6-2 or TRBV6-3 and TRBJ1-5; TRBD1 aligns across 7 bases. Here the CDR3 DNA reads TGTGCCAGCAGTGAGGGCCGGACAGGAGATAGCAATCAGCCCCAGCATTTT. Protein: CASSEGRTGDSNQPQHF.